These 11 T cell receptor beta chains came from one sample sequenced in a study of blood T cells in healthy people across ages. Primers used in a second PCR of roughly 7 to 11 cycles were a sample-barcoded 5' primer and a J-beta primer mix. A single record per CDR3 protein comes from TCRdb applying MiXCR to the 5' RACE reads. The sample carries around 710,000 distinct CDR3 sequences, about 42% recorded once. Sample: blood. Source of these receptors: a woman between 55 and 75 years old in good health.

The genes are TRBV20-1 and TRBJ2-1; D possibly corresponds to TRBD2 (5 bases). The CDR3 is 15 residues long. Germline V gives CDR1 DFQATT, CDR2 SNEGSKA (reference sequence). Trimming removed 3 bases at V and 4 bases at J, with 16 bases between. CDR3 in DNA: TGCAGTGCTAGTGTTGCGCGGGTCGGATACAATGAGCAGTTCTTC. It encodes CSASVARVGYNEQFF.

On this clonotype itself: It may be a read error: a sequence one base away is much more abundant. The DNA is omitted, as the CDR3 cannot be located on it reliably, and the CDR3 follows TCRdb's listing. This chain connects TRBV29-1 to TRBJ2-3; the table names TRBD1, a call not compared with the DNA. The CDR3 has 15 amino acids, counting both end residues. Germline V gene sequence: CDR1 SQVTM, CDR2 ANQGSEA. Here the CDR3 reads CSVGSGSTGRNTRYF.

The rearrangement joins TRBV6-2 or TRBV6-3 to TRBJ2-3; D gene ambiguous. The length of the CDR3 is 15 residues. V lost 2 bases and J lost 2, with 11 bases in between. Looked up from germline, CDR1 is MNHEY and CDR2 is SVGEGT. The CDR3 sequence is CASSYGPTNTDTQYF. The DNA for the CDR3 is TGTGCCAGCAGTTACGGGCCGACGAACACAGATACGCAGTATTTT.

The chain recombines TRBV12-3 or TRBV12-4 with TRBJ2-4; D call uncertain. The CDR3 consists of 14 residues. V was cut by 3 bases and J by 0 bases, with 6 bases left in between. CDR3 bases: TGTGCCAGCAGTTTGTTGATAGCCAAAAACATTCAGTACTTC. Translated, it gives CASSLLIAKNIQYF.

The V and J genes are TRBV18 and TRBJ1-1, with a possible D match to TRBD1 (6 bases). V was shortened by 3 bases and J by 2 bases, with 16 bases between the two germline ends. CDR1 and CDR2 from the germline V gene are KGHSH and LQKENI. CDR3 length equals 16 residues. In nucleotides, the CDR3 is TGTGCCAGCTCACCCATCGGACAGCCAGTTAACACTGAAGCTTTCTTT. Residues: CASSPIGQPVNTEAFF. Full variable domain (remainder filled in from reference TRBV18 and TRBJ1-1): NAGVMQNPRHLVRRRGQEARLRCSPMKGHSHVYWYRQLPEEGLKFMVYLQKENIIDESGMPKERFSAEFPKEGPSILRIQQVVRGDSAAYFCASSPIGQPVNTEAFFGQGTRLTVV.

The rearrangement joins TRBV4-1 to TRBJ2-3, with a weak D call TRBD1 (6 bases). Germline V gene lookup returns CDR1 MGHRA and CDR2 YSYEKL. Trimming stripped 4 bases from V and 11 bases from J, with 13 bases between. CDR3 length: 12 residues. The chain's CDR3 is CASSLDSYLQYF. In DNA, the CDR3 is TGCGCCAGCAGCCTGGACAGCTATCTGCAGTATTTT.

This clonotype was recorded many times. A much larger clone differs from this one at a single base, so this may be a read error. V usage is TRBV12-3 or TRBV12-4 and J usage is TRBJ2-1; 7 nucleotides align to TRBD2. Losses at the gene ends were 2 bases for V and 8 bases for J; bases not matched to a gene: 9. The CDR3 length is 15 residues. CDR3 sequence: CASSLWGAGSDEQFF. CDR3 coding DNA: TGTGCCAGCAGTTTATGGGGAGCGGGGTCCGATGAGCAGTTCTTC.

This chain connects TRBV11-2 to TRBJ2-2; weak D call: TRBD2 (5 bases). The CDR3 length is 14 residues. V shed 1 base and J shed 4 bases, with 7 bases lying between them. Germline CDR1 is SGHAT and CDR2 is FQNNGV. The CDR3 sequence is CASSLVAGTGELFF. The DNA of the CDR3 is TGTGCCAGCAGCTTAGTGGCGGGCACCGGGGAGCTGTTTTTT.

V is TRBV29-1 and J is TRBJ2-7, with D unresolved. Trimming cost V 3 bases and J 7 bases, with 19 bases left between them. This CDR3 has 14 amino acids. Germline V gives CDR1 SQVTM, CDR2 ANQGSEA. DNA for the CDR3: TGCAGCGTTGACGGACCGATCGCTTACAATGAGCAGTACTTC. The encoded protein is CSVDGPIAYNEQYF.

This clonotype was counted between two and nine times. The rearrangement uses TRBV20-1 and TRBJ2-7; perhaps TRBD2 as D (5 bases). Trimming removed 5 bases at V and 1 base at J, with 15 bases between. Germline V lookup: CDR1 DFQATT, CDR2 SNEGSKA (reference sequence). The CDR3 has 14 amino acids. CDR3 sequence reads: CSAPLRRGSYEQYF. CDR3 nucleotides: TGCAGTGCTCCTCTGCGCCGAGGGTCCTACGAGCAGTACTTC.

CDR3 residues: CASSPMTSKETQFF. The CDR3 DNA reads as TGTGCCAGCTCACCGATGACTAGTAAAGAGACCCAGTTCTTC. The gene calls are TRBV18 and TRBJ2-1; D might be TRBD2 (6 bases). This CDR3 spans 14 amino acids. V lost 3 bases to trimming and J lost 13 bases, with 19 bases between them. Germline values: CDR1 KGHSH, CDR2 LQKENI.